The rows below give T cell receptor beta chains drawn from one sample of a study of persistence of HIV-infected CD4 T cells. Antigens of these TCRs are unknown. Only in-frame clones appear in the TCRdb table, and some are missing; sequencing was by immunoSEQ multiplex PCR. The data hold tens of thousands of clones, with roughly 80% observed a single time. The input for sequencing was CD4+ T cells sorted from PBMCs after approximately 19-hour stimulation, taken from a patient who received antiretroviral therapy. The source of these receptors is an adult man with HIV who was CMV-seropositive. CDR3s include the opening cysteine and the closing phenylalanine or tryptophan. A D gene is named only where the DNA matches it firmly. Not all rows give a size; the values are once, few, many and, for expanded clones, a class.

clone size	V gene	J gene	D gene	CDR3 DNA	CDR3 protein
.	TRBV7-9	TRBJ2-2	.	TGTGCCAGCAGTTCCGGGCCGGGGCGAGACACCGGGGAGCTGTTTTTT	CASSSGPGRDTGELFF
few	TRBV5-5	TRBJ1-2	.	TGTGCCAGCAGCACCGCGGGACACCCTGGCGGAGGCTACACCTTC	CASSTAGHPGGGYTF
.	TRBV6-5	TRBJ1-1	.	TGTGCCAGCAGTTTAAGGGCGAACACTGAAGCTTTCTTT	CASSLRANTEAFF
few	TRBV27	TRBJ1-2	.	TGTGCCAGCAGTCCCGGGGAGGGAGCTATAGGGTATGGCTACACCTTC	CASSPGEGAIGYGYTF
.	TRBV7-3	TRBJ1-1	.	TGTGCCAGCAGCTTAAAAACAGGGAAGGACACTGAAGCTTTCTTT	CASSLKTGKDTEAFF
.	TRBV18	TRBJ1-4	TRBD1	TGTGCCAGCTCGTTCGGACAGGGGGCAGGTGAAAAACTGTTTTTT	CASSFGQGAGEKLFF
once	TRBV6-5	TRBJ1-5	TRBD1	TGTGCCATTTCAGGGGGGAGTCAGCCCCAGCATTTT	CAISGGSQPQHF
.	TRBV9	TRBJ2-3	.	TGTGCCAGCAGCGTAAGGTCAGGGTTGGGAGATACGCAGTATTTT	CASSVRSGLGDTQYF
.	TRBV2	TRBJ2-3	.	TGTGCCAGCCTTCGAGGGACAGATACGCAGTATTTT	CASLRGTDTQYF
few	TRBV7-8	TRBJ1-5	TRBD1	TGTGCCAGCAGCCGAGCACAGGGGACCCAGCATTTT	CASSRAQGTQHF
.	TRBV14	TRBJ1-1	.	TGTGCCAGCAGCCAACTAGGGGGAAACACTGAAGCTTTCTTT	CASSQLGGNTEAFF
.	TRBV18	TRBJ1-4	.	TGTGCCAGTCGAAAAACAGGGATTGGTAATGAAAAACTGTTTTTT	CASRKTGIGNEKLFF
.	TRBV3-1/TRBV3-2	TRBJ2-7	.	TGTGCCAGCAGCCAAGGACAGAAGGCGCAGTACTTC	CASSQGQKAQYF
.	TRBV28	TRBJ1-2	.	TGTGCCAGCAGTTTCGTGGCTAACTATGGCTACACCTTC	CASSFVANYGYTF
.	TRBV5-4	TRBJ2-1	.	TGTGCCAGCAGCTTGGACTTGAGCTCCTACAATGAGCAGTTCTTC	CASSLDLSSYNEQFF
.	TRBV3-1/TRBV3-2	TRBJ2-1	.	TGTGCCAGCAGCTCCGGGACGATGCAGTTCTTC	CASSSGTMQFF
.	TRBV5-1	TRBJ2-7	.	TGCGCCAGCAGCTTGGGCAGGCGAGACTACGAGCAGTACTTC	CASSLGRRDYEQYF
.	TRBV5-5	TRBJ2-1	TRBD1	TGTGCCAGCAGCTTGAGCGCCGGGACAGGGGGATACAATGAGCAGTTCTTC	CASSLSAGTGGYNEQFF
.	TRBV10-2	TRBJ1-3	.	TGCGCCAGCAGTGAAAACCGGCCAGCATTGGGAAACACCATATATTTT	CASSENRPALGNTIYF
.	TRBV18	TRBJ2-1	.	TGTGCCAGCTCACCACAGGGTAATGAGCAGTTCTTC	CASSPQGNEQFF
.	TRBV19	TRBJ2-4	TRBD1	TGTGCCAGTAGTCCTACAGGGGGCATTCAGTACTTC	CASSPTGGIQYF
.	TRBV7-9	TRBJ2-1	TRBD2	TGTGCCAGCAGTCCCGTGGGGGACTACCAAGGGATCGGGCAGTTCTTC	CASSPVGDYQGIGQFF
.	TRBV2	TRBJ1-1	.	TGTGCCAGCAGGAGCGAGGACAGCCCCAACACTGAAGCTTTCTTT	CASRSEDSPNTEAFF
.	TRBV5-1	TRBJ1-1	TRBD1	TGCGCCAGCAGCCGTCCCGGGACAGGGAACACTGAAGCTTTCTTT	CASSRPGTGNTEAFF
.	TRBV7-9	TRBJ1-2	TRBD1	TGTGCCAGCATCTCCGGGACAGGGCAGAGCGGCTACACCTTC	CASISGTGQSGYTF
.	TRBV28	TRBJ1-2	.	TGTGCCAGCTCCTTGTCCGGGCCAAACGCCGCACACTTC	CASSLSGPNAAHF
.	TRBV7-9	TRBJ1-1	.	TGTGCCAGCAGCCTACCGGGTCCACGAGCTTTCTTT	CASSLPGPRAFF
.	TRBV29-1	TRBJ2-3	.	TGCAGCGTTGAAGATCACCTCGTTACTGCGCATTTT	CSVEDHLVTAHF
.	TRBV5-4	TRBJ1-1	.	TGTGCCAGCAGCTTGGCCGGGGGCAGAATGAACACTGAAGCTTTCTTT	CASSLAGGRMNTEAFF
.	TRBV27	TRBJ1-6	.	TGTGCCAGCAGTTTATGGGGGGGGAATTCACCCCTCCACTTT	CASSLWGGNSPLHF
.	TRBV19	TRBJ2-7	.	TGTGCCAGTAGAGCCGACAGCACAAGTGGTCCGTACTTC	CASRADSTSGPYF
.	TRBV14	TRBJ2-1	.	TGTGCCAGCAGCCAAGATCGGGCACACCAGTTCTTC	CASSQDRAHQFF
.	TRBV7-9	TRBJ2-3	.	TGTGCCAGCAGCACGCTACAGGGACTCGCAGATACGCAGTATTTT	CASSTLQGLADTQYF
.	TRBV6-1	TRBJ2-3	TRBD2	TGTGCCAGCAATTCGAGAGCGGGGGGGACAGATACGCAGTATTTT	CASNSRAGGTDTQYF
.	TRBV18	TRBJ1-4	.	TGTGCCAGCTCACCAACGGGGGGAGATGAAAAACTGTTTTTT	CASSPTGGDEKLFF
.	TRBV15	TRBJ2-7	TRBD1	TGTGCCACCAGCAGAGGGGGGCAGGGGGCCATCTACGAGCAGTACTTC	CATSRGGQGAIYEQYF
.	TRBV5-1	TRBJ2-6	TRBD1	TGCGCCAGCAGCCCTCGAGGGGGGACAGGGTTCTCAACTGGGGCCAACGTCCTGACTTTC	CASSPRGGTGFSTGANVLTF
.	TRBV10-3	TRBJ1-2	.	TGTGTCATCAGGGCATTCACAGGGAGCTATGGCTACACCTTC	CVIRAFTGSYGYTF
.	TRBV6-5	TRBJ1-2	.	TGTGCCAGCAGTTACTCGACCATATCCGACTATGGCTACACCTTC	CASSYSTISDYGYTF
.	TRBV24-1	TRBJ1-1	.	TGTGCCACCAGTGAACCATGGGGTACTGAAGCTTTCTTT	CATSEPWGTEAFF
few	TRBV24-1	TRBJ1-1	.	TGTGCCACCAGTGTGGGGGCTACCACTGAAGCTTTCTTT	CATSVGATTEAFF
once	TRBV9	TRBJ1-6	.	TGTGCCAGCAGCGTAGGCCAGCTTAATTCACCCCTCCACTTT	CASSVGQLNSPLHF
.	TRBV24-1	TRBJ2-3	.	TGTGCCACCAGTGATCCCACGGAGGGATTCACAGATACGCAGTATTTT	CATSDPTEGFTDTQYF
few	TRBV3-1/TRBV3-2	TRBJ1-5	.	TGTGCCAGCAGCCACCGGGGGGTTAATCAGCCCCAGCATTTT	CASSHRGVNQPQHF
few	TRBV28	TRBJ1-5	.	TGTGCCAGCAGTTTTCCGGGGAGCAATCAGCCCCAGCATTTT	CASSFPGSNQPQHF
.	TRBV5-1	TRBJ1-4	TRBD1	TGCGCCAGCAGCTTTATCTCTCGACAGGGGAGCGAAAAACTGTTTTTT	CASSFISRQGSEKLFF
.	TRBV5-1	TRBJ2-3	.	TGCGCCAGCAGCCCCAAAGGGATTTCGGGCACAGATACGCAGTATTTT	CASSPKGISGTDTQYF
.	TRBV30	TRBJ2-2	TRBD2	TGTGCCTGGAAGGGGGGACTAGCGGGGTTAAGTAACACCGGGGAGCTGTTTTTT	CAWKGGLAGLSNTGELFF
.	TRBV7-8	TRBJ1-6	.	TGTGCCAGCAGCTTAGGGGTCAGGGAGAATTCACCCCTCCACTTT	CASSLGVRENSPLHF
.	TRBV6-2/TRBV6-3	TRBJ2-7	.	TGTGCCAGCAGTTACAGGAGGGATCACTACGAGCAGTACTTC	CASSYRRDHYEQYF
.	TRBV12-1	TRBJ1-2	.	TGTGCCAGCAGCCCCGACAGGGTTCCGCACTACACCTTC	CASSPDRVPHYTF
once	TRBV10-1	TRBJ1-2	TRBD1	TGCGCCAGCAGTGAGTCGAGACAGGGGCATGGCTACACCTTC	CASSESRQGHGYTF
few	TRBV5-8	TRBJ1-5	.	TGTGCCAGCAGCCGAGTGATTAAGGGAGGGGGAAAGGGCAATCAGCCCCAGCATTTT	CASSRVIKGGGKGNQPQHF
.	TRBV6-1	TRBJ1-2	.	TGTGCCAGCAGTGAGGGGCCCATTAACTATGGCTACACCTTC	CASSEGPINYGYTF
.	TRBV2	TRBJ1-5	.	TGTGCCAGCAGTGAGTTAGGGGGGTTGGGTCAGCCCCAGCATTTT	CASSELGGLGQPQHF
.	TRBV7-8	TRBJ1-2	.	TGTGCCAGCACCCTAGGGCAGGGACGGGGCTATGGCTACACCTTC	CASTLGQGRGYGYTF
.	TRBV7-2	TRBJ1-2	.	TGTGCCAGCAGCTTGGGTGACGGGATAGGAGGCTACACCTTC	CASSLGDGIGGYTF
.	TRBV2	TRBJ1-5	.	TGTGCCAGCAGTGCCCCCAAGCGGGGGAGCAATCAGCCCCAGCATTTT	CASSAPKRGSNQPQHF
.	TRBV18	TRBJ2-3	.	TGTGCCAGCCGACCTACCCAAAGGGATACGCAGTATTTT	CASRPTQRDTQYF